This T cell receptor (beta chain) stems from a study of T cells after yellow fever vaccination. About the study: SMART-Seq v4 Ultra Low Input handled preparation of low-cell-number fractions. Notes on the study in general: The secondary response showed a weaker magnitude and a faster peak, day 5 versus 15.

Between the trimmed V and J ends, which lost 8 bases and 7 bases, there was a span of 20 bases. CDR3 length: 14 amino acids. Each CDR3 protein is one row after TCRdb ran MiXCR on the 5' RACE reads. The sample consists of around 340,000 distinct CDR3 sequences, under 15% of them appearing once. Of note for this clonotype: Its antigen remains unknown.

Material: CD4+ T cells sorted from PBMCs, obtained 15 days after the yellow fever booster vaccination. The chain is built from TRBV12-3 or TRBV12-4 and TRBJ2-5, with D tentatively TRBD2 (7 bases). The source is a young man who received the YFV17D yellow fever vaccine. The chain's CDR3 is CASGGGGIIGTQYF. In DNA form, the CDR3 reads TGTGCCAGCGGAGGGGGGGGGATCATCGGGACCCAGTACTTC.